These T cell receptor beta chains were read from a single sample in a study of blood T cell repertoires in COVID-19. Clones were read by immunoSEQ multiplex PCR, and TCRdb kept only the in-frame ones, dropping some. The repertoire has roughly 140,000 clones, 84% of them found once; the top ten carry about 10%. The sample was peripheral blood. The receptors were gathered from a man aged 60 to 75 with active or convalescent COVID-19. Each CDR3 is given with its conserved first and last residue. D genes are given only for firm matches. The listing skips clone size in some rows; elsewhere it reads once, few, many or a size class.

. TRBJ1-2 . TRBV5-1 CASSLAGEYGYTF TGCGCCAGCAGCTTGGCGGGGGAGTATGGCTACACCTTC
. TRBJ2-1 TRBD2 TRBV13 CASSLIGTSGENEQFF TGTGCCAGCAGCTTAATAGGGACTAGCGGGGAAAATGAGCAGTTCTTC
. TRBJ2-1 . TRBV21-1 CASSKEGIVWKGQSYNEQFF TGTGCCAGCAGCAAAGAAGGAATTGTGTGGAAGGGACAGAGCTACAATGAGCAGTTCTTC
. TRBJ1-4 TRBD1 TRBV19 CASRQDRGVGEKLFF TGTGCCAGTAGACAAGACAGGGGGGTTGGTGAAAAACTGTTTTTT
. TRBJ1-6 TRBD1 TRBV5-4 CASSSEGGFYNSPLHF TGTGCCAGCAGCTCCGAAGGGGGCTTTTATAATTCACCCCTCCACTTT
. TRBJ1-1 TRBD1 TRBV6-5 CASTWTGGTDTEAFF TGTGCCAGCACTTGGACAGGGGGGACGGACACTGAAGCTTTCTTT
few TRBJ1-4 TRBD1 TRBV28 CASSPQGVLEKLFF TGTGCCAGCAGCCCACAGGGGGTATTGGAAAAACTGTTTTTT
. TRBJ1-1 . TRBV24-1 CATHSGTEAFF TGTGCCACCCACAGTGGTACTGAAGCTTTCTTT
. TRBJ2-3 . TRBV30 CAWRGLASTDTQYF TGTGCCTGGAGAGGGCTAGCCAGCACAGATACGCAGTATTTT
. TRBJ1-3 TRBD1 TRBV6-1 CASSARQGHSGNTIYF TGTGCCAGCAGTGCACGACAGGGACACTCTGGAAACACCATATATTTT
. TRBJ1-2 . TRBV9 CASSAFVGGALGDGYTF TGTGCCAGCAGCGCCTTTGTCGGGGGGGCGCTTGGAGATGGCTACACCTTC
. TRBJ1-1 . TRBV6-5 CASSTGRGEAFF TGTGCCAGCAGTACAGGGAGGGGTGAAGCTTTCTTT
. TRBJ2-5 TRBD2 TRBV7-2 CASSSRTSGGKETQYF TGTGCCAGCAGCTCACGGACTAGCGGGGGTAAAGAGACCCAGTACTTC
. TRBJ2-3 TRBD2 TRBV11-3 CASSLWASGERTDTQYF TGTGCCAGCAGCTTATGGGCTAGCGGGGAACGCACAGATACGCAGTATTTT
once TRBJ1-1 . TRBV7-9 CASSPETGPLNTEAFF TGTGCCAGCAGCCCAGAGACAGGCCCCCTCAACACTGAAGCTTTCTTT
. TRBJ2-3 TRBD2 TRBV9 CASSTSSGIADTQYF TGTGCCAGCAGCACTTCTAGCGGAATCGCAGATACGCAGTATTTT
. TRBJ1-5 . TRBV15 CATSRVGGSNQPQHF TGTGCCACCAGCAGAGTCGGGGGTAGCAATCAGCCCCAGCATTTT
. TRBJ2-1 TRBD2 TRBV6-2/TRBV6-3 CASSYSLAGGNEQFF TGTGCCAGCAGTTACTCGCTAGCGGGGGGTAATGAGCAGTTCTTC
. TRBJ1-6 . TRBV27 CASSFKPADSGHNSPLHF TGTGCCAGCAGTTTCAAGCCAGCTGACAGTGGACATAATTCACCCCTCCACTTT
. TRBJ2-3 TRBD2 TRBV30 CAWALAGGGDTQYF TGTGCCTGGGCACTAGCGGGGGGTGGGGATACGCAGTATTTT
few TRBJ1-1 . TRBV6-1 CASSEAEWSTEAFF TGTGCCAGCAGTGAAGCGGAGTGGAGCACTGAAGCTTTCTTT
. TRBJ1-4 TRBD1 TRBV19 CASSMSGQGFFNEKLFF TGTGCCAGTAGTATGTCGGGACAGGGTTTTTTTAATGAAAAACTGTTTTTT
. TRBJ1-3 . TRBV12-3/TRBV12-4 CASNTGSGNTIYF TGTGCCAGCAATACGGGCTCTGGAAACACCATATATTTT
. TRBJ1-1 . TRBV7-9 CASSLTRGVTEAFF TGTGCCAGCAGCTTGACACGGGGAGTCACTGAAGCTTTCTTT
few TRBJ2-7 . TRBV1 CTSNLILRGGTYEQYF TGCACCAGCAACCTGATCTTGCGGGGGGGCACCTACGAGCAGTACTTC
once TRBJ2-7 TRBD1 TRBV4-3 CASSLGTGGYYEQYF TGCGCCAGCAGCCTCGGGACAGGGGGCTACTACGAGCAGTACTTC
. TRBJ2-1 TRBD1 TRBV2 CASSEPYPGQGMLQFF TGTGCCAGCAGTGAACCGTACCCGGGACAGGGAATGTTGCAGTTCTTC
. TRBJ1-4 . TRBV19 CASSEIGRGEKLFF TGTGCCAGTAGTGAGATCGGCAGGGGAGAAAAACTGTTTTTT
once TRBJ1-2 . TRBV23-1 CASSPFRGYYGYTF TGCGCCAGCAGTCCTTTCAGGGGTTACTATGGCTACACCTTC
few TRBJ2-7 TRBD1 TRBV5-6 CATRTGFSYEQYF TGTGCCACCAGGACAGGATTTTCCTACGAGCAGTACTTC
. TRBJ1-5 . TRBV3-1/TRBV3-2 CASSQGRNQPQHF TGTGCCAGCAGCCAGGGGCGCAATCAGCCCCAGCATTTT
. TRBJ1-1 TRBD1 TRBV7-2 CASSVWTGSPSEAFF TGTGCCAGCAGCGTCTGGACAGGGTCTCCTTCTGAAGCTTTCTTT
. TRBJ1-5 . TRBV27 CASSLDRQTVHF TGTGCCAGCAGTTTAGACCGCCAAACAGTGCATTTT
. TRBJ1-2 TRBD1 TRBV9 CASSAFGQGARGYTF TGTGCCAGCAGCGCCTTTGGACAGGGGGCTAGGGGCTACACCTTC
. TRBJ2-7 TRBD1 TRBV29-1 CSVGGTGPYEQYF TGCAGCGTTGGCGGGACAGGGCCCTACGAGCAGTACTTC
. TRBJ1-1 TRBD1 TRBV19 CASSTTPGGTEAFF TGTGCCAGTAGTACCACCCCAGGGGGTACTGAAGCTTTCTTT
. TRBJ1-2 . TRBV29-1 CSVPRWSGQSF TGCAGCGTCCCCCGGTGGTCAGGTCAAAGCTTC
. TRBJ1-2 TRBD1 TRBV30 CAWSPGTVITNYGYTF TGTGCCTGGAGTCCCGGGACAGTGATTACTAACTATGGCTACACCTTC
. TRBJ1-1 . TRBV19 CASSPTGYTEAFF TGTGCCAGTAGTCCCACAGGCTACACTGAAGCTTTCTTT
once TRBJ2-2 . TRBV9 CASSAPLAGAGTGELFF TGTGCCAGCAGCGCCCCTCTCGCGGGGGCGGGAACCGGGGAGCTGTTTTTT
. TRBJ2-5 TRBD1 TRBV5-4 CASSPETGVVETQYF TGTGCCAGCAGCCCGGAGACAGGGGTGGTGGAGACCCAGTACTTC
. TRBJ1-2 TRBD1 TRBV27 CASRILTGGARYGYTF TGTGCCAGCAGGATCTTAACAGGGGGCGCAAGGTATGGCTACACCTTC
. TRBJ2-5 . TRBV12-3/TRBV12-4 CASSPGGLETQYF TGTGCCAGCTCCCCAGGAGGCCTAGAGACCCAGTACTTC
. TRBJ2-7 . TRBV30 CAWSVNRAYYEQYF TGTGCCTGGAGTGTAAACAGGGCCTACTACGAGCAGTACTTC
. TRBJ1-6 TRBD1 TRBV27 CASSFGTGHPPAF TGTGCCAGCAGTTTCGGGACAGGACACCCCCCAGCTTTT
. TRBJ1-4 . TRBV21-1 CASRGHLNEKLFF TGTGCCAGCAGGGGGCATCTTAATGAAAAACTGTTTTTT
. TRBJ1-6 TRBD1 TRBV9 CASSEMTGGSPLHF TGTGCCAGCAGCGAGATGACAGGGGGGTCACCCCTCCACTTT
. TRBJ1-1 . TRBV6-2/TRBV6-3 CASSYHRLNTEAFF TGTGCCAGCAGTTACCACAGGTTGAACACTGAAGCTTTCTTT
. TRBJ1-6 . TRBV19 CASTNGGLNSPLHF TGTGCCAGTACCAACGGGGGGTTGAATTCACCCCTCCACTTT
. TRBJ2-7 TRBD1 TRBV7-2 CASSLIGQAYEQYF TGTGCCAGCAGCTTAATTGGACAGGCCTACGAGCAGTACTTC
once TRBJ2-3 TRBD2 TRBV11-2 CASSLAGGGGPADTQYF TGTGCCAGCAGCCTGGCCGGGGGGGGAGGGCCAGCAGATACGCAGTATTTT
. TRBJ2-5 TRBD2 TRBV10-1 CASSDISGVETQYF TGCGCCAGCAGTGACATTAGCGGGGTGGAGACCCAGTACTTC
once TRBJ1-1 . TRBV12-3/TRBV12-4 CASSFSEVLEAFF TGTGCCAGCAGTTTTTCAGAGGTTCTTGAAGCTTTCTTT
. TRBJ1-2 . TRBV5-1 CASSQGQGTHGYTF TGCGCCAGCAGCCAGGGACAAGGGACCCATGGCTACACCTTC
. TRBJ1-2 . TRBV5-1 CASTLGEGRLGYTF TGCGCCAGCACCCTCGGGGAGGGGCGCCTTGGCTACACCTTC
. TRBJ2-4 . TRBV19 CASIGGTTQEKNIQYF TGTGCCAGTATAGGGGGGACTACTCAGGAAAAAAACATTCAGTACTTC